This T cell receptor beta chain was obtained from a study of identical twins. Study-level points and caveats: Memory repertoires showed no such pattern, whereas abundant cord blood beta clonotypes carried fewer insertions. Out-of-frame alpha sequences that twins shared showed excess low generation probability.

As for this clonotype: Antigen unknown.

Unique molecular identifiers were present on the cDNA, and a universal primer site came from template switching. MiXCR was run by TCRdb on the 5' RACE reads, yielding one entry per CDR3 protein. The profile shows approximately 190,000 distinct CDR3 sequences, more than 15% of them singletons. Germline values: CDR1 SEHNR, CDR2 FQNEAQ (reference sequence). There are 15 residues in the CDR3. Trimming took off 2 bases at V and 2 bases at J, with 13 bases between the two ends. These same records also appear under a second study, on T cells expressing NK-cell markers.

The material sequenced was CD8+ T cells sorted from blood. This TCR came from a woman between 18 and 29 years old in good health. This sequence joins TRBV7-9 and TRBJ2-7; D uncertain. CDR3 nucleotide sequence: TGTGCCAGCAGCTTATATCCTAGTGGGGCCTACGAGCAGTACTTC. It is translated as CASSLYPSGAYEQYF.